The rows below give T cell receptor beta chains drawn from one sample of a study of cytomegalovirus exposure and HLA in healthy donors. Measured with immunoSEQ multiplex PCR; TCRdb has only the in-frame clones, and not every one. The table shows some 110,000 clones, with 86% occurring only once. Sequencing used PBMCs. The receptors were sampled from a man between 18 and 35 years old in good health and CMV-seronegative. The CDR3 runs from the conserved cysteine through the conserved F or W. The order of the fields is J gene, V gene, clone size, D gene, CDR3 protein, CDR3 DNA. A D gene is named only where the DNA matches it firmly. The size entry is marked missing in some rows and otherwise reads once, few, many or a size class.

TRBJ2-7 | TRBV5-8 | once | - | CASSRQVGEQYF | TGTGCCAGCAGCAGACAGGTGGGCGAGCAGTACTTC
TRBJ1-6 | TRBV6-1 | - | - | CASSEGHMNSPLHF | TGTGCCAGCAGTGAGGGACATATGAATTCACCCCTCCACTTT
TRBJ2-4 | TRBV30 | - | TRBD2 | CAWSNPGLAVAKNIQYF | TGTGCCTGGAGCAACCCCGGACTAGCGGTAGCCAAAAACATTCAGTACTTC
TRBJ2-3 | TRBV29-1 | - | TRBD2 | CSVAGLAGGHTDTQYF | TGCAGCGTTGCAGGATTAGCGGGGGGCCACACAGATACGCAGTATTTT
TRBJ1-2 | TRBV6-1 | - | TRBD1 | CASSAGTGVAYGYTF | TGTGCCAGCAGTGCCGGGACAGGGGTCGCCTATGGCTACACCTTC
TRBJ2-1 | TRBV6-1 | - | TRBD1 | CASSGGQGVPYNEQFF | TGTGCCAGCAGTGGGGGGCAGGGGGTGCCCTACAATGAGCAGTTCTTC
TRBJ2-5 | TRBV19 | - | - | CASSIGPAQMEETQYF | TGTGCCAGTAGTATAGGCCCAGCCCAGATGGAGGAGACCCAGTACTTC
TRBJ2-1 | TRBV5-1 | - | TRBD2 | CASSSSGGPYNEQFF | TGCGCCAGCAGCTCCAGCGGGGGCCCCTACAATGAGCAGTTCTTC
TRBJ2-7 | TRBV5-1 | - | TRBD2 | CASSFNGRAYEQYF | TGCGCCAGCAGCTTTAACGGGAGGGCCTACGAGCAGTACTTC
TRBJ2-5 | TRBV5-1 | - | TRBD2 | CASSSETSGGRGAQYF | TGCGCCAGCAGTTCGGAGACTAGCGGGGGCCGCGGGGCCCAGTACTTC
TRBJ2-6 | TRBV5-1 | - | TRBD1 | CASSLAGADRASGANVLTF | TGCGCCAGCAGCTTGGCCGGAGCGGACAGGGCATCTGGGGCCAACGTCCTGACTTTC
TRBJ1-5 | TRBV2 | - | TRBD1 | CASGDRVRQPQHF | TGTGCCAGCGGGGACAGGGTTCGTCAGCCCCAGCATTTT
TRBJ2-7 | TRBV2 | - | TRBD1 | CASNRDRVSYEQYF | TGTGCCAGCAATCGGGACAGGGTTTCGTACGAGCAGTACTTC
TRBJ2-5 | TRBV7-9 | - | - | CASSLFRQRTQYF | TGTGCCAGCAGCTTATTCAGGCAGAGGACCCAGTACTTC
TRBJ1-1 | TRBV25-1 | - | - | CASSAPGLPMAFF | TGTGCCAGCAGTGCGCCGGGTCTCCCGATGGCTTTCTTT
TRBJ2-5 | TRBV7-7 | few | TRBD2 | CASSSGGNQETQYF | TGTGCTAGCAGCTCCGGGGGGAACCAAGAGACCCAGTACTTC
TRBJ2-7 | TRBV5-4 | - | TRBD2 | CASSSERGYEQYF | TGTGCCAGCAGCTCCGAGCGGGGCTACGAGCAGTACTTC
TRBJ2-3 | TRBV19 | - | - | CASSEGRLDTQYF | TGTGCCAGTAGTGAGGGCCGCCTAGATACGCAGTATTTT
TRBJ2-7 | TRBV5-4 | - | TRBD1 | CASSRTGASSYEQYF | TGTGCCAGCAGCCGAACAGGGGCCAGCTCCTACGAGCAGTACTTC
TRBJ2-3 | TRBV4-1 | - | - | CASSQAGIQRTDTQYF | TGCGCCAGCAGCCAAGCAGGTATACAGCGCACAGATACGCAGTATTTT
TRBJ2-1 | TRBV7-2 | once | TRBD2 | CASSSGLASYNEQFF | TGTGCCAGCAGCTCGGGACTAGCGTCCTACAATGAGCAGTTCTTC
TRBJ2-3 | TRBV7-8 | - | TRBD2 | CASSLGGVGTDTQYF | TGTGCCAGCAGCCTTGGGGGGGTTGGCACAGATACGCAGTATTTT